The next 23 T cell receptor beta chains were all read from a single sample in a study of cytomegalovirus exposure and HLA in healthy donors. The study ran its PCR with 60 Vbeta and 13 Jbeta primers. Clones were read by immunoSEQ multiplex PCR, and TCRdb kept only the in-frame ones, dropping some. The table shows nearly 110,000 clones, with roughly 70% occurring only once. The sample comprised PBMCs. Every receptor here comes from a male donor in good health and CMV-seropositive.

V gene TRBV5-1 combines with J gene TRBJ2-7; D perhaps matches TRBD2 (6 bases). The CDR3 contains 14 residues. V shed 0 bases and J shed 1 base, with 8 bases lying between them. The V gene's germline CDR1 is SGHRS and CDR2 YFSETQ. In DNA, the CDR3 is TGCGCCAGCAGCTTGGTTGGGGGGTCCTACGAGCAGTACTTC. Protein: CASSLVGGSYEQYF.

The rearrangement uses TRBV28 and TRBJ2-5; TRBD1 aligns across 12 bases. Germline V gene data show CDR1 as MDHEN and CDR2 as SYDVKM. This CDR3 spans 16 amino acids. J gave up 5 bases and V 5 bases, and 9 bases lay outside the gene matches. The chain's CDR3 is CASSPAGTGGEETQYF. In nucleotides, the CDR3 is TGTGCCAGCAGTCCGGCCGGGACAGGGGGCGAGGAGACCCAGTACTTC. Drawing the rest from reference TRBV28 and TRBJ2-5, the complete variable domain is DVKVTQSSRYLVKRTGEKVFLECVQDMDHENMFWYRQDPGLGLRLIYFSYDVKMKEKGDIPEGYSVSREKKERFSLILESASTNQTSMYLCASSPAGTGGEETQYFGPGTRLLVL.

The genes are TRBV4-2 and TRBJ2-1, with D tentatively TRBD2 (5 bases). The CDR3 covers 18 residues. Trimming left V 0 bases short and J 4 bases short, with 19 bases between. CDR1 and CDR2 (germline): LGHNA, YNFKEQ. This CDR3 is CASSQDRGGPGKYNEQFF. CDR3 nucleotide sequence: TGTGCCAGCAGCCAAGATCGAGGTGGGCCGGGAAAATACAATGAGCAGTTCTTC.

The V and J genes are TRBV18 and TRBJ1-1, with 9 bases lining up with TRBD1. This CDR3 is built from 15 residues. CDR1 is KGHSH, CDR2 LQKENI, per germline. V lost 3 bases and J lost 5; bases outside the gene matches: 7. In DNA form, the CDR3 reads TGTGCCAGCTCACCGCGGACAGGGGAAGAGACTGAAGCTTTCTTT. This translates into CASSPRTGEETEAFF.

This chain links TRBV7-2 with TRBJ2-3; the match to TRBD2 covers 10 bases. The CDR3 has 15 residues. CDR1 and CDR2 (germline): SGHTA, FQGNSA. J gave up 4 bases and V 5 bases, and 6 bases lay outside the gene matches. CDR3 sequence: CASSPSGRGADTQYF. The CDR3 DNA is TGTGCCAGCAGCCCTAGCGGGAGAGGCGCAGATACGCAGTATTTT.

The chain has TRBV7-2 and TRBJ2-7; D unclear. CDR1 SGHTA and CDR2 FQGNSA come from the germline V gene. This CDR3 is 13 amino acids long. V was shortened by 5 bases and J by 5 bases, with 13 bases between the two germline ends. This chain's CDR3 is CASSPSDRDEQYF. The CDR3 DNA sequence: TGTGCCAGCAGCCCCTCCGATCGAGACGAGCAGTACTTC.

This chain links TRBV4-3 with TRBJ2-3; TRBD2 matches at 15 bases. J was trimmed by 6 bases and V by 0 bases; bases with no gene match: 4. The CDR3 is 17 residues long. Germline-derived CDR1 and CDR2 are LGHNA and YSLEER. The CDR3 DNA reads TGCGCCAGCAGCCAAGATGGACTAGCGGGAGGGGAGGATACGCAGTATTTT. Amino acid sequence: CASSQDGLAGGEDTQYF.

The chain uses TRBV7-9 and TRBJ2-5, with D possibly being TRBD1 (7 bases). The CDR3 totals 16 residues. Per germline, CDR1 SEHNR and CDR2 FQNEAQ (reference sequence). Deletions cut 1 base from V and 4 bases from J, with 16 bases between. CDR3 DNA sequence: TGTGCCAGCAGCTTAGGAGGACAGGAGGGTGGAGAGACCCAGTACTTC. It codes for CASSLGGQEGGETQYF.

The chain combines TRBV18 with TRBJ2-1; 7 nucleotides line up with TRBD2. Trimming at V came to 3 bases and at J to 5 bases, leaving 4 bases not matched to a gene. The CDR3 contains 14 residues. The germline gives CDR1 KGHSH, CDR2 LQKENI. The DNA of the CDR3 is TGTGCCAGCTCACCCTTACTAGCGAACAATGAGCAGTTCTTC. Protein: CASSPLLANNEQFF.

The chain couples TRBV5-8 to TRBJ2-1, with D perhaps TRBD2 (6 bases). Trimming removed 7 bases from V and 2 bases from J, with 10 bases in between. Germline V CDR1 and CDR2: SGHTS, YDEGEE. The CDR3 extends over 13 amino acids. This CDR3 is CASLGLAYNEQFF. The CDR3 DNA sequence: TGTGCCAGCTTGGGACTCGCCTACAATGAGCAGTTCTTC.

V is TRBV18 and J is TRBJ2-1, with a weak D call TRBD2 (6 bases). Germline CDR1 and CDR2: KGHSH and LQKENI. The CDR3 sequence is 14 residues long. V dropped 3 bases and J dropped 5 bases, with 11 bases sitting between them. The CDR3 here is CASSPRRDHNEQFF. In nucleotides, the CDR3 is TGTGCCAGCTCACCGAGGAGGGACCACAATGAGCAGTTCTTC. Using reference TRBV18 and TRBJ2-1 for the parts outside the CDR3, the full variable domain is NAGVMQNPRHLVRRRGQEARLRCSPMKGHSHVYWYRQLPEEGLKFMVYLQKENIIDESGMPKERFSAEFPKEGPSILRIQQVVRGDSAAYFCASSPRRDHNEQFFGPGTRLTVL.

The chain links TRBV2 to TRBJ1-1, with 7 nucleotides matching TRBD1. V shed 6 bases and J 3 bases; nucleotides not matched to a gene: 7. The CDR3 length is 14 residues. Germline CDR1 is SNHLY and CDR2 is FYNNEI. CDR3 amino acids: CASRKGAVDTEAFF. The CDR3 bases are TGTGCCAGCAGAAAGGGGGCAGTGGACACTGAAGCTTTCTTT.

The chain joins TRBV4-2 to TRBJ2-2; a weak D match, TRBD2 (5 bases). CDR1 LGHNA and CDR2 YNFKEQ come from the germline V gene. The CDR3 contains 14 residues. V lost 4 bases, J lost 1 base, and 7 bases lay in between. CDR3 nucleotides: TGTGCCAGCAGCCTAGGACTGAACACCGGGGAGCTGTTTTTT. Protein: CASSLGLNTGELFF.

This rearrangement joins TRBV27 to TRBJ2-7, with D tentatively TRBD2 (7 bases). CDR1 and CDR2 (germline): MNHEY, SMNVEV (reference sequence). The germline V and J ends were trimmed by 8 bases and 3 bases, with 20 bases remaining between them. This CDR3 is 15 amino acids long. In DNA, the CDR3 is TGTGCCAGCCCTGGGGGGGCCAGGGGTGGCTACGAGCAGTACTTC. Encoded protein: CASPGGARGGYEQYF.

The CDR3 region has the DNA TGTGCCAGCAGCTCCGACCGCGGGCCAGTCCACGAGCAGTACTTC. Translation: CASSSDRGPVHEQYF. This sequence joins TRBV7-8 and TRBJ2-7; D is perhaps TRBD2 (5 bases). Trimming shortened V by 4 bases and J by 5 bases, and 18 bases separated the two germline ends. CDR1 is SGHVS, CDR2 FQNEAQ, per germline. The CDR3 length is 15 residues.

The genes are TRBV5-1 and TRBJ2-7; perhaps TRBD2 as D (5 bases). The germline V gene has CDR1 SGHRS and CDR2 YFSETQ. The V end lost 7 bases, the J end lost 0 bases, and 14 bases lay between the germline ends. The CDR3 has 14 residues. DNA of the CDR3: TGCGCCAGCCAACGAGCGGATAGCTCCTACGAGCAGTACTTC. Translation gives CASQRADSSYEQYF.

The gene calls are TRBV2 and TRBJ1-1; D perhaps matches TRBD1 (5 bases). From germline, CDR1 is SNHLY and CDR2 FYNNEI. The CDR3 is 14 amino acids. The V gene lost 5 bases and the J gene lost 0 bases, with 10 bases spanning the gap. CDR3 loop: CASSKGRLNTEAFF. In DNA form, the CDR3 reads TGTGCCAGCAGTAAGGGGCGGCTGAACACTGAAGCTTTCTTT. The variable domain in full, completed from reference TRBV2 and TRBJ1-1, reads EPEVTQTPSHQVTQMGQEVILRCVPISNHLYFYWYRQILGQKVEFLVSFYNNEISEKSEIFDDQFSVERPDGSNFTLKIRSTKLEDSAMYFCASSKGRLNTEAFFGQGTRLTVV.

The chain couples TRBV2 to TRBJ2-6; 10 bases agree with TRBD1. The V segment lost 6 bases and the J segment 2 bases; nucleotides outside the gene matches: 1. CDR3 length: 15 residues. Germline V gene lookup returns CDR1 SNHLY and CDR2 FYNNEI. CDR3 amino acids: CASRDRGTGANVLTF. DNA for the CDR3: TGTGCCAGCAGGGACAGGGGGACTGGGGCCAACGTCCTGACTTTC.

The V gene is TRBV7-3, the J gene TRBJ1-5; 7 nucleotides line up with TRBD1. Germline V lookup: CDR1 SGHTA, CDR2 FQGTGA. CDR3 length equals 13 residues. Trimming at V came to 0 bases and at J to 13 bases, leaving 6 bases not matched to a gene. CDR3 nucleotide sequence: TGTGCCAGCAGCTTAACCTCGACAGGGCCACAGCATTTT. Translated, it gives CASSLTSTGPQHF.

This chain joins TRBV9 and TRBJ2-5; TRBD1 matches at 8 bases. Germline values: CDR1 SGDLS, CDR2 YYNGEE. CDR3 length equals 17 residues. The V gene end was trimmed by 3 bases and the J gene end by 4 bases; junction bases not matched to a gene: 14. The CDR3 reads CASSGETGGWARETQYF. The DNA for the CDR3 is TGTGCCAGCAGCGGGGAAACAGGGGGATGGGCCAGAGAGACCCAGTACTTC.

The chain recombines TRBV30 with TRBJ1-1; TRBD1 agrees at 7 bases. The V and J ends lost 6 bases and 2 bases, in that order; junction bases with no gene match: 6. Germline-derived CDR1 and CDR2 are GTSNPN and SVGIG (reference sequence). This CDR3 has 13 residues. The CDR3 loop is CACQEGANTEAFF. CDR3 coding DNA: TGTGCCTGCCAGGAGGGGGCTAACACTGAAGCTTTCTTT. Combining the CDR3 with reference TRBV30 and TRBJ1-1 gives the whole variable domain SQTIHQWPATLVQPVGSPLSLECTVEGTSNPNLYWYRQAAGRGLQLLFYSVGIGQISSEVPQNLSASRPQDRQFILSSKKLLLSDSGFYLCACQEGANTEAFFGQGTRLTVV.

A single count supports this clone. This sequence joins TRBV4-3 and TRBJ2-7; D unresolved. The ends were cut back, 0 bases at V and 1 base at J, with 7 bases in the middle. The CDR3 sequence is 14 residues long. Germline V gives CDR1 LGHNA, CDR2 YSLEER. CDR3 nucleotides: TGCGCCAGCAGCCAAGATTTGAGGTCCTACGAGCAGTACTTC. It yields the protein CASSQDLRSYEQYF.

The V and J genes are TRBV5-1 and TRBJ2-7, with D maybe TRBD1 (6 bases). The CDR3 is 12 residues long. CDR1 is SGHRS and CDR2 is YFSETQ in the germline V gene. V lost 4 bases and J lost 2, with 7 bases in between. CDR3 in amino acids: CASSRDTYEQYF. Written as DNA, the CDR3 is TGCGCCAGCAGCAGGGACACCTACGAGCAGTACTTC.